The table lists the clone carrying this TCR beta chain with a few counts. Its antigen is not known. Samples of blood were obtained at baseline, on cycle 4 day 1, and on cycle 7 day 1. The data stem from a study of OX40 agonist ivuxolimab in advanced cancers. Findings and limits, study-wide: Patients who responded partially at 0.1-3.0 mg/kg showed clonal expansion ranking among the lowest. At 0.1 to 3.0 mg/kg, clonal expansion of CD4+ and CD8+ blood T cells had occurred by week 6. Which antigen the expanded peripheral T cells recognized is unknown.

Measured with immunoSEQ multiplex PCR; TCRdb has only the in-frame clones, and not every one. The sample has tens of thousands of clones, approximately 84% seen once. Trimming took off 4 bases at V and 3 bases at J, with 6 bases between the two ends. This CDR3 is built from 12 residues. Germline lookup yields CDR1 MDHEN and CDR2 SYDVKM. The sequence was collected from an adult with an advanced solid tumor such as melanoma, head and neck, liver or kidney cancer. Sequencing used CD4+ or CD8+ T cells sorted from blood, obtained in a trial of the OX40 agonist ivuxolimab. This sequence joins TRBV28 and TRBJ1-1; D is ambiguous. CDR3 coding DNA: TGTGCCAGCAGTTCTGGTGACACTGAAGCTTTCTTT. Translated: CASSSGDTEAFF.